The source of this T cell receptor (beta chain) is a study of blood T cell repertoires in COVID-19. Overall study context: Spain, Italy and the United States supplied samples that represented acute and convalescent COVID-19.

The germline gives CDR1 MNHEY, CDR2 SVGAGI. This CDR3 spans 15 amino acids. J was trimmed by 1 base and V by 6 bases; bases with no gene match: 7. As processed by the authors: For nucleated cells, counts were estimated from reference gene primer amplification. Sequencing was performed with immunoSEQ multiplex PCR; in TCRdb, only in-frame clones are kept and a portion is missing. The D gene and trimming were derived from the DNA, and the V and J assignments and clone size from that table. This table holds under 200,000 clones, 70% to 90% found once. The sample taken for sequencing was peripheral blood. The receptor's source is a man aged 60 to 75 with active or convalescent COVID-19. The chain links TRBV6-5 to TRBJ2-5, with TRBD2 identical over 8 bases. The CDR3 sequence is CASRQRGPLQETQYF. CDR3 coding DNA: TGTGCCAGCAGACAGCGGGGGCCCCTCCAAGAGACCCAGTACTTC.